A selection of T cell receptor beta chains follows, all from one sample in a study of CD8+CD57+ T cells in acquired aplastic anemia. TCRdb fed the reads into MiXCR, producing one record per CDR3 protein. The data hold about 180,000 distinct CDR3 sequences, with roughly half observed a single time. The source material was sorted CD4+, CD8+, or CD8+CD57+ T cells (not recorded which) from PBMCs. The receptors originated from a human donor in good health. CDR3s include the opening cysteine and the closing phenylalanine or tryptophan. A D gene is named only where the DNA matches it firmly. The size entry is marked missing in some rows and otherwise reads once, few, many or a size class.

V gene,clone size,J gene,D gene,CDR3 DNA,CDR3 protein
TRBV11-2,many,TRBJ1-6,TRBD1,TGTGCCAGCAGCTTAGATCTGGGACAGGGGACTTCACCCCTCCACTTT,CASSLDLGQGTSPLHF
TRBV19,many,TRBJ1-5,TRBD1,TGTGCCAGTAGTATCAGACAGGGGAGCAATCAGCCCCAGCATTTT,CASSIRQGSNQPQHF
TRBV7-3,-,TRBJ1-5,TRBD1,TGTGCCAGCAGCTTAAATTTCGCCAACAGGGGGAATCAGCCCCAGCATTTT,CASSLNFANRGNQPQHF
TRBV11-1,-,TRBJ1-1,TRBD1,TGTGCCAGCAGCTCCGAGGACAGGGGGCTCGAGGCTGAAGCTTTCTTT,CASSSEDRGLEAEAFF
TRBV2,-,TRBJ2-4,-,TGTGCCAGCAGGTCGTCTCTAGCCAAAAACATTCAGCACTTC,CASRSSLAKNIQHF
TRBV6-1,few,TRBJ2-2,TRBD1,TGTGCCAGCACCGAAACCTCGGGGACAGGGCGAGTCGGGGAGCTGTTTTTT,CASTETSGTGRVGELFF
TRBV29-1,few,TRBJ2-1,-,TGCAGCGTTGTGGGCTCCTGGCAGTTCTTC,CSVVGSWQFF
TRBV20-1,many,TRBJ2-7,TRBD1,TGCAGTGCTAGTGTAGCCGGGACAGTAGTCTACGAGCAGTACTTC,CSASVAGTVVYEQYF
TRBV18,few,TRBJ2-1,TRBD2,TGTGCCAGCTCAAGACTAGCGGGAGTACCCAATGAGCAGTTCTTC,CASSRLAGVPNEQFF
TRBV5-1,-,TRBJ1-1,-,TGCGCCAGCAGCTTGGGGTCCAGTCCCATGAACACTGAAGCTTTCTTT,CASSLGSSPMNTEAFF